One sample yielded the 21 T cell receptor beta chains listed below, sequenced in a study of blood T cell repertoires in COVID-19. Produced via immunoSEQ multiplex PCR; TCRdb's table is partial and in-frame only. Among about 220,000 clones listed, approximately 88% were seen once. What was sequenced was PBMCs or T cells enriched from blood (not recorded which). These receptors all stem from a woman aged 40 to 50 with acute COVID-19.

The rearrangement joins TRBV2 to TRBJ2-1; 8 positions agree with TRBD2. Losses at the gene ends were 3 bases for V and 6 bases for J; bases not matched to a gene: 7. The CDR3 loop spans 15 amino acids. Germline loops: CDR1 SNHLY, CDR2 FYNNEI. As DNA, the CDR3 is TGTGCCAGCAGTGAGAAGCGGGGGAGCTTCAATGAGCAGTTCTTC. Amino acids: CASSEKRGSFNEQFF. Using reference TRBV2 and TRBJ2-1 for the parts outside the CDR3, the full variable domain is EPEVTQTPSHQVTQMGQEVILRCVPISNHLYFYWYRQILGQKVEFLVSFYNNEISEKSEIFDDQFSVERPDGSNFTLKIRSTKLEDSAMYFCASSEKRGSFNEQFFGPGTRLTVL.

The rearrangement uses TRBV9 and TRBJ1-2; 7 bases fit TRBD1. This CDR3 has 14 amino acids. From germline, CDR1 is SGDLS and CDR2 YYNGEE. The J segment lost 8 bases and the V segment lost 0 bases, leaving 7 bases of the junction unmatched. The CDR3 sequence: CASSVGQGQGGYTF. As DNA, the CDR3 is TGTGCCAGCAGCGTAGGACAGGGCCAGGGGGGCTACACCTTC.

The chain joins TRBV15 to TRBJ2-4, with 9 bases matching TRBD1. Germline assignment: CDR1 LNHNV and CDR2 YYDKDF (reference sequence). The CDR3 is made up of 16 amino acids. V shed 5 bases, J shed 0 bases, and the junction held 5 bases outside the gene matches. DNA of the CDR3: TGTGCCACCAGCGGGACAGGGTCCTTAGCCAAAAACATTCAGTACTTC. This encodes CATSGTGSLAKNIQYF.

The chain links TRBV11-2 to TRBJ2-3; 7 positions agree with TRBD2. Germline V gene lookup returns CDR1 SGHAT and CDR2 FQNNGV. With 5 bases clipped from V and 14 bases from J, the junction kept 22 bases outside the gene matches. The CDR3 sequence is 16 residues long. The CDR3 region has the DNA TGTGCCAGCAGCCCGACCACAGAGCGGGGCCGCAGAAACCCGTATTTT. As protein: CASSPTTERGRRNPYF.

The J gene is TRBJ1-2, the V gene TRBV6-5; D is perhaps TRBD1 (6 bases). Trimming removed 5 bases at V and 7 bases at J, with 11 bases between. CDR3 length equals 12 residues. Germline V gene data show CDR1 as MNHEY and CDR2 as SVGAGI. The DNA for the CDR3 is TGTGCCAGCAGTAAGCTCAGGGGTGGCTACACCTTC. Translated, it gives CASSKLRGGYTF.

The chain employs TRBV6-5 and TRBJ1-4; 7 bases match TRBD1. The trim removed 8 bases at V and 8 bases at J, leaving 11 bases unmatched. Germline CDR1 is MNHEY and CDR2 is SVGAGI. This CDR3 is built from 14 residues. In nucleotides, the CDR3 is TGTGCCAGCGTGCGACAGGGCGGGGTAGAAAAACTGTTTTTT. This codes for CASVRQGGVEKLFF.

This chain connects TRBV7-9 to TRBJ1-3; D is ambiguous. Germline V gene lookup returns CDR1 SEHNR and CDR2 FQNEAQ (reference sequence). This CDR3 spans 14 amino acids. V lost 0 bases, J lost 3 bases, and 6 bases lay in between. The CDR3 DNA is TGTGCCAGCAGCTTAGCAGGCGGTGGAAACACCATATATTTT. This gives the protein CASSLAGGGNTIYF.

In DNA form, the CDR3 reads TGTGCCATCAGTGAGTCCGGAGGTGTTGGCAACGAGCAGTACGTC. It codes for CAISESGGVGNEQYV. This chain links TRBV10-3 with TRBJ2-7; a possible D gene is TRBD2 (5 bases). The CDR3 extends over 15 amino acids. CDR1 and CDR2 (germline): ENHRY, SYGVKD. V was shortened by 0 bases and J by 5 bases, with 14 bases between the two germline ends.

The CDR3 nucleotides read TGTGCCAGTAGACCGTTTGGGGGGACCAACACCATATATTTT. As protein: CASRPFGGTNTIYF. The rearrangement joins TRBV19 to TRBJ1-3, with TRBD1 as a possible D gene (5 bases). The germline CDR1 and CDR2 sequences are LNHDA and SQIVND (reference sequence). The CDR3 sequence is 14 residues long. Deletions cut 6 bases from V and 7 bases from J, with 16 bases between.

The rearrangement joins TRBV27 to TRBJ2-6; 9 bases map to TRBD1. Germline CDR1 MNHEY, CDR2 SMNVEV (reference sequence). V was clipped by 4 bases and J by 0 bases; unmatched bases: 4. There are 17 residues in the CDR3. CDR3 sequence: CASSSDRGLSGANVLTF. The CDR3 DNA sequence: TGTGCCAGCAGTTCGGACAGGGGACTCTCTGGGGCCAACGTCCTGACTTTC.

This clone occurred once. The chain has TRBV29-1 and TRBJ1-1, with TRBD1 identical over 10 bases. The ends lost 3 bases at V and 0 bases at J; junction bases unmatched: 4. The germline V gene has CDR1 SQVTM and CDR2 ANQGSEA. CDR3 length: 15 residues. CDR3 sequence reads: CSVDRDRGMNTEAFF. CDR3 nucleotide sequence: TGCAGCGTTGACCGGGACAGGGGTATGAACACTGAAGCTTTCTTT.

This clone was recorded only once. V and J are TRBV30 and TRBJ2-5; no definite D call. The CDR3 spans 14 residues. Germline CDR1 and CDR2: GTSNPN and SVGIG (reference sequence). The ends were cut back, 1 base at V and 5 bases at J, with 14 bases in the middle. The chain's CDR3 is CAWSGSNGLETQYF. In nucleotides, the CDR3 is TGTGCCTGGAGTGGAAGTAACGGTCTCGAGACCCAGTACTTC.

The V gene is TRBV29-1, the J gene TRBJ1-5; no clear D. Trimming left V 0 bases short and J 6 bases short, with 9 bases between. The length of the CDR3 is 13 residues. CDR1 and CDR2 from the germline V gene are SQVTM and ANQGSEA. CDR3 DNA sequence: TGCAGCGTTGAAGATCTAGCAGGTCAGCCCCAGCATTTT. Amino acids: CSVEDLAGQPQHF.

This chain connects TRBV4-2 to TRBJ2-5; 13 bases align to TRBD2. The germline V gene has CDR1 LGHNA and CDR2 YNFKEQ. V lost 5 bases, J lost 2 bases, and 8 bases stayed unmatched. The CDR3 contains 17 residues. CDR3 bases: TGTGCCAGCAGCTCAGGGAGGACTAGCGGGGGACAAGAGACCCAGTACTTC. Amino acids: CASSSGRTSGGQETQYF.

V gene TRBV12-3 or TRBV12-4 combines with J gene TRBJ2-7; D is unclear. This CDR3 is built from 13 residues. V lost 5 bases to trimming and J lost 1 base, with 9 bases between them. As DNA, the CDR3 is TGTGCCAGCAGTCCCGCGCTGTCCTACGAGCAGTACTTC. Its translation is CASSPALSYEQYF.

The gene calls are TRBV2 and TRBJ2-3; D remains ambiguous. CDR3 length: 13 residues. Trimming cost V 9 bases and J 2 bases, with 12 bases left between them. Per the germline V gene, CDR1 is SNHLY and CDR2 is FYNNEI. The CDR3 nucleotides read TGTGCCAGTAACTCGCGGAACACAGATACGCAGTATTTT. Its protein is CASNSRNTDTQYF.

The chain employs TRBV14 and TRBJ2-5; 9 bases map to TRBD1. This CDR3 comprises 18 residues. V lost 4 bases and J lost 3; bases outside the gene matches: 15. The germline V gene encodes CDR1 SGHDN and CDR2 FVKESK. CDR3 sequence (DNA): TGTGCCAGCAGCCTCGGACTAGGGACAGGGAATATGAAAGAGACCCAGTACTTC. Protein: CASSLGLGTGNMKETQYF.

The chain employs TRBV5-1 and TRBJ1-3; no definite D call. Per the germline V gene, CDR1 is SGHRS and CDR2 is YFSETQ. This CDR3 has 14 residues. V was trimmed by 1 base and J by 3 bases, leaving 8 bases between them. CDR3 coding DNA: TGCGCCAGCAGCTTGACGGGATATGGAAACACCATATATTTT. Its translation: CASSLTGYGNTIYF.

The genes are TRBV19 and TRBJ1-2, with 7 bases that match TRBD1. The J segment lost 4 bases and the V segment lost 0 bases, leaving 17 bases of the junction unmatched. The CDR3 is made up of 19 amino acids. CDR1 is LNHDA, CDR2 SQIVND, per germline (reference sequence). The CDR3 region has the DNA TGTGCCAGTAGTATAGAGGGAAGTCCCCCGGCAGGGGGGACCTATGGCTACACCTTC. Translation gives CASSIEGSPPAGGTYGYTF.

V is TRBV7-2 and J is TRBJ1-6; 7 nucleotides align to TRBD1. There are 13 residues in the CDR3. From germline, CDR1 is SGHTA and CDR2 FQGNSA. Trimming removed 8 bases from V and 8 bases from J; junction bases left unmatched: 6. The CDR3 loop is CASQTGMYSPLHF. CDR3 sequence (DNA): TGTGCCAGCCAGACAGGGATGTATTCACCCCTCCACTTT.

This chain joins TRBV2 and TRBJ1-1; TRBD1 matches 8 bases. The CDR3 loop spans 15 amino acids. The V and J ends lost 4 bases and 0 bases, in that order; junction bases with no gene match: 4. Germline assignment: CDR1 SNHLY and CDR2 FYNNEI. The CDR3 spells CASSVRDRLNTEAFF. CDR3 DNA sequence: TGTGCCAGCAGTGTTCGGGACAGGTTGAACACTGAAGCTTTCTTT.